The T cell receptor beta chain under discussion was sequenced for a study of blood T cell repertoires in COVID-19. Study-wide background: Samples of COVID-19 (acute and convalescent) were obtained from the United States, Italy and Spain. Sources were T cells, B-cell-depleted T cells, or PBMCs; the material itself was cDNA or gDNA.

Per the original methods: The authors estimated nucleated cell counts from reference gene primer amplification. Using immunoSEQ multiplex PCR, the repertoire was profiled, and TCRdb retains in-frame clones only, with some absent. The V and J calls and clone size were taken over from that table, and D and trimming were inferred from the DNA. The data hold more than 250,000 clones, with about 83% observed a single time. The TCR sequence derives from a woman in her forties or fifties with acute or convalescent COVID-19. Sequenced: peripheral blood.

CDR3 in DNA: TGTGCCAGCAGCTTCGGGACAGGGAGGCTGGACACTGAAGCTTTCTTT. It codes for CASSFGTGRLDTEAFF. This rearrangement joins TRBV5-6 to TRBJ1-1, with 9 nucleotides matching TRBD1. Germline lookup yields CDR1 SGHDT and CDR2 YYEEEE. This CDR3 is built from 16 residues. With V trimmed by 2 bases and J by 3 bases, 8 bases remained unmatched. Using reference TRBV5-6 and TRBJ1-1 for the parts outside the CDR3, the full variable domain is DAGVTQSPTHLIKTRGQQVTLRCSPKSGHDTVSWYQQALGQGPQFIFQYYEEEERQRGNFPDRFSGHQFPNYSSELNVNALLLGDSALYLCASSFGTGRLDTEAFFGQGTRLTVV.